Each of the 12 T cell receptor beta chains below was sequenced from the same sample in a study of blood T cell repertoires in COVID-19. TCRdb keeps only in-frame clones here, not all; method: immunoSEQ multiplex PCR. Among around 280,000 clones listed, 88% were seen once. Sequenced: peripheral blood. These receptors were obtained from a woman between 25 and 40 years old with COVID-19, enrolled during active disease.

This chain uses TRBV6-2 or TRBV6-3 with TRBJ2-5; D might be TRBD2 (6 bases). V lost 4 bases to trimming and J lost 4 bases, with 13 bases between them. The CDR3 runs 14 residues. Germline V gives CDR1 MNHEY, CDR2 SVGEGT. Here the CDR3 DNA reads TGTGCCAGCAGTTTACTCGGGGGTCCAGAGACCCAGTACTTC. As protein: CASSLLGGPETQYF.

This chain joins TRBV7-3 and TRBJ2-1, with 11 nucleotides matching TRBD1. The CDR3 contains 15 residues. In germline, CDR1 is SGHTA, CDR2 FQGTGA. Germline trimming cut 5 bases from V and 6 bases from J; bases unmatched to any gene: 6. The CDR3 coding sequence is TGTGCCAGCAGCCGGGACAGGGGGTCAGCCAATGAGCAGTTCTTC. Amino acid sequence: CASSRDRGSANEQFF.

This sequence joins TRBV7-2 and TRBJ2-2; D is unresolved. Trimming took off 4 bases at V and 4 bases at J, with 10 bases between the two ends. The CDR3 spans 14 residues. CDR1 and CDR2 from the germline V gene are SGHTA and FQGNSA. This CDR3 reads CASSSLQSTGELFF. DNA of the CDR3: TGTGCCAGCAGCTCTCTACAGAGCACCGGGGAGCTGTTTTTT.

J is TRBJ1-1 and V is TRBV5-1; possibly TRBD1 for D (5 bases). The germline gives CDR1 SGHRS, CDR2 YFSETQ. V gave up 3 bases and J gave up 0 bases, with 9 bases separating them. This CDR3 is 14 amino acids long. The CDR3 protein is CASSSDSLNTEAFF. CDR3 in DNA: TGCGCCAGCAGCTCCGACAGCCTGAACACTGAAGCTTTCTTT. Full variable domain (rest looked up from reference TRBV5-1 and TRBJ1-1): KAGVTQTPRYLIKTRGQQVTLSCSPISGHRSVSWYQQTPGQGLQFLFEYFSETQRNKGNFPGRFSGRQFSNSRSEMNVSTLELGDSALYLCASSSDSLNTEAFFGQGTRLTVV.

The rearrangement uses TRBV10-1 and TRBJ2-7; possibly TRBD1 for D (5 bases). CDR1 is WNHNN, CDR2 SYGVQD, per germline (reference sequence). Trimming pared 8 bases from V and 2 bases from J, leaving 13 bases between. This CDR3 comprises 13 residues. The CDR3 DNA reads TGCGCCAGCCAACAGGCCGTTACCTACGAGCAGTACTTC. Amino acid sequence: CASQQAVTYEQYF.

V is TRBV2 and J is TRBJ1-4; possible D gene TRBD1, 6 bases. The CDR3 is 15 amino acids. Germline V gene data show CDR1 as SNHLY and CDR2 as FYNNEI. V was clipped by 7 bases and J by 2 bases, with 14 bases between them. The CDR3 protein is CASTGTGLTNEKLFF. In DNA, the CDR3 is TGTGCCAGCACGGGTACAGGGCTGACTAATGAAAAACTGTTTTTT. The full variable domain, rest sourced from reference TRBV2 and TRBJ1-4, is EPEVTQTPSHQVTQMGQEVILRCVPISNHLYFYWYRQILGQKVEFLVSFYNNEISEKSEIFDDQFSVERPDGSNFTLKIRSTKLEDSAMYFCASTGTGLTNEKLFFGSGTQLSVL.

This clone has more than one count but fewer than ten. The chain combines TRBV9 with TRBJ1-5; no firm D call. CDR1 is SGDLS, CDR2 YYNGEE, per germline. The CDR3 loop spans 15 amino acids. The V end was cut by 4 bases, the J end by 6 bases, with 17 bases between. The CDR3 nucleotides read TGTGCCAGCAGCCCTGTCCCGGGGTTAGGTCAGCCCCAGCATTTT. It translates to CASSPVPGLGQPQHF.

The chain recombines TRBV2 with TRBJ1-6, with 9 bases aligning to TRBD1. The ends lost 6 bases at V and 8 bases at J; junction bases unmatched: 5. The CDR3 consists of 14 residues. The germline V gene has CDR1 SNHLY and CDR2 FYNNEI. CDR3 region: CASRQDRGYSPLHF. The DNA for the CDR3 is TGTGCCAGCAGACAGGACAGGGGTTATTCACCCCTCCACTTT.

The V call is TRBV5-6, the J call TRBJ1-3; 7 positions agree with TRBD1. V gave up 4 bases and J gave up 0 bases; unmatched junction bases: 10. The CDR3 is made up of 17 amino acids. Germline values: CDR1 SGHDT, CDR2 YYEEEE. CDR3 amino acids: CASSNLDRARSGNTIYF. The CDR3, as DNA: TGTGCCAGCAGCAATCTTGACAGGGCCCGCTCTGGAAACACCATATATTTT.

The chain has TRBV25-1 and TRBJ1-1; 8 bases are a match to TRBD1. Germline lookup yields CDR1 MGHDK and CDR2 SYGVNS. The length of the CDR3 is 13 residues. J was trimmed by 4 bases and V by 6 bases; bases with no gene match: 4. The CDR3 loop reads CASRAQGGTEAFF. CDR3 nucleotide sequence: TGTGCCAGCAGGGCACAGGGGGGCACTGAAGCTTTCTTT.

The chain uses TRBV7-3 and TRBJ1-6; TRBD1 matches 8 bases. There are 15 residues in the CDR3. V lost 5 bases, J lost 6 bases, and 6 bases stayed unmatched. Germline CDR1 and CDR2: SGHTA and FQGTGA. As DNA, the CDR3 is TGTGCCAGCAGCCAAGGACAGGGCTCTAATTCACCCCTCCACTTT. Amino acids: CASSQGQGSNSPLHF.

This chain connects TRBV5-1 to TRBJ1-4, with D possibly being TRBD1 (5 bases). The CDR3 is made up of 15 amino acids. Looked up from germline, CDR1 is SGHRS and CDR2 is YFSETQ. Between the trimmed V and J ends, which lost 3 bases and 3 bases, there was a span of 12 bases. The CDR3 reads CASSSQGTSNEKLFF. CDR3 DNA sequence: TGCGCCAGCAGCTCCCAGGGTACATCTAATGAAAAACTGTTTTTT.